Below are 30 T cell receptor beta chains sequenced from a single sample in a study of blood T cell repertoires in COVID-19. The repertoire was sequenced with immunoSEQ multiplex PCR; TCRdb's copy has only in-frame clones and lacks some. The data hold about 65,000 clones, with about 82% observed a single time. The sequenced sample was peripheral blood. The receptors derive from a human donor in a cohort sampled during active COVID-19.

CDR3 sequence (DNA): TGTGCCAGCAGTTCCACCGGACAGGGCTACGAGCAGTACTTC. This gives the protein CASSSTGQGYEQYF. This chain links TRBV28 with TRBJ2-7, with TRBD1 matching over 8 bases. CDR1 is MDHEN, CDR2 SYDVKM, per germline. The CDR3 extends over 14 amino acids. Unmatched junction bases numbered 5, after V lost 4 bases and J lost 3 bases.

The chain joins TRBV11-2 to TRBJ2-3; D uncertain. The CDR3 extends over 15 amino acids. Germline CDR1 is SGHAT and CDR2 is FQNNGV. Deletions cut 1 base from V and 1 base from J, with 9 bases between. The CDR3 sequence is CASSLVGVRTDTQYF. Here the CDR3 DNA reads TGTGCCAGCAGCTTAGTAGGAGTGCGCACAGATACGCAGTATTTT.

The chain carries TRBV6-6 and TRBJ1-1, with a possible D match to TRBD1 (6 bases). The CDR3 is 13 residues long. CDR1 and CDR2 from the germline V gene are MNHNY and SVGAGI (reference sequence). Trimming stripped 5 bases from V and 5 bases from J, with 12 bases between. In DNA, the CDR3 is TGTGCCAGCAGTCGAGGACAGACTACTGAAGCTTTCTTT. Its translation: CASSRGQTTEAFF.

The chain couples TRBV3-1 (or the pseudogene TRBV3-2) to TRBJ2-1; 10 bases match TRBD2. The CDR3 runs 12 residues. The V gene end was trimmed by 8 bases and the J gene end by 11 bases; junction bases not matched to a gene: 6. The germline CDR1 and CDR2 sequences are LGHDT and YNNKEL (reference sequence). For the CDR3, the DNA is TGTGCCAGCGCAGTAGCGGGGGGAAAGCAGTTCTTC. Its protein product is CASAVAGGKQFF.

This clone was picked up a small number of times. For the CDR3, the DNA is TGTGCCAGTAGTATAGATCAGGCTGACGATCAGCCCCAGCATTTT. It is translated as CASSIDQADDQPQHF. The chain is built from TRBV19 and TRBJ1-5; D not certain. The V gene's germline CDR1 is LNHDA and CDR2 SQIVND (reference sequence). The CDR3 is made up of 15 amino acids. V lost 0 bases and J lost 5, with 11 bases in between.

V usage is TRBV9 and J usage is TRBJ2-7, with a tentative D call TRBD1 (5 bases). The CDR3 is made up of 16 amino acids. Trimming left V 0 bases short and J 0 bases short, with 13 bases between. Germline V gene lookup returns CDR1 SGDLS and CDR2 YYNGEE. The CDR3 sequence: CASSVGFGADSYEQYF. DNA for the CDR3: TGTGCCAGCAGCGTAGGCTTTGGGGCGGACTCCTACGAGCAGTACTTC.

As for this clone: One junction end does not reproduce the germline sequence, and a read error may be involved. The chain carries TRBV11-3 and TRBJ2-1; unclear D gene. Germline CDR1 SGHNT, CDR2 YENEEA. The CDR3 is 13 amino acids. CDR3 residues: CASSLSLYSEQFF. The CDR3 DNA follows: TGTGCCAGCAGCTTAAGCCTATACAGTGAGCAGTTCTTC.

The chain employs TRBV6-5 and TRBJ2-3, with a tentative D call TRBD2 (7 bases). The CDR3 totals 15 residues. With 4 bases removed from V and 6 bases from J, the gap between germline ends came to 17 bases. Germline assignment: CDR1 MNHEY and CDR2 SVGAGI. CDR3 sequence: CASSSGGGPRDTQYF. For the CDR3, the DNA is TGTGCCAGCAGTTCTGGGGGGGGGCCCCGGGATACGCAGTATTTT.

The chain links TRBV6-2 or TRBV6-3 to TRBJ1-4; no clear D gene. CDR1 and CDR2 (germline): MNHEY, SVGEGT. CDR3 length: 16 residues. V gave up 0 bases and J gave up 0 bases, with 8 bases separating them. The CDR3 sequence is CASSYSLQTTNEKLFF. In DNA, the CDR3 is TGTGCCAGCAGTTACTCGCTCCAGACAACTAATGAAAAACTGTTTTTT.

This sequence joins TRBV11-3 and TRBJ2-7; possibly TRBD2 for D (6 bases). The CDR3 runs to 13 residues. Trimming stripped 1 base from V and 6 bases from J, with 10 bases between. Germline CDR1 reads SGHNT; CDR2 reads YENEEA. The CDR3 protein is CASSLVRGGEQYF. In DNA, the CDR3 is TGTGCCAGCAGCTTAGTCCGGGGAGGCGAGCAGTACTTC.

This clone has just one count. The V call is TRBV5-1, the J call TRBJ2-5, with 13 positions matching TRBD2. The CDR3 loop spans 19 amino acids. Per the germline V gene, CDR1 is SGHRS and CDR2 is YFSETQ. Trimming at V came to 4 bases and at J to 2 bases, leaving 14 bases not matched to a gene. CDR3 nucleotide sequence: TGCGCCAGCAGCACAGCGGGACTAGCGGGGATAAACCAACAAGAGACCCAGTACTTC. This sequence encodes CASSTAGLAGINQQETQYF.

The chain is built from TRBV2 and TRBJ1-5, with a tentative D call TRBD1 (5 bases). The CDR3 sequence is 14 residues long. V was trimmed by 1 base and J by 4 bases, leaving 8 bases between them. CDR1 SNHLY and CDR2 FYNNEI come from the germline V gene. The CDR3 DNA reads TGTGCCAGCAGTGAAGGGGGCCGGAATCAGCCCCAGCATTTT. Residues: CASSEGGRNQPQHF.

This chain uses TRBV5-4 with TRBJ1-1; tentatively, D is TRBD1 (6 bases). Germline CDR1 SGHNT, CDR2 YYREEE (reference sequence). V gave up 5 bases and J gave up 7 bases, with 12 bases separating them. The CDR3 runs 12 residues. CDR3 bases: TGTGCCAGCAGGTATAACAGGGATGAAGCTTTCTTT. Residues: CASRYNRDEAFF.

The chain is built from TRBV30 and TRBJ1-2; 8 positions agree with TRBD1. Losses at the gene ends were 2 bases for V and 6 bases for J; bases not matched to a gene: 5. The CDR3 runs 13 residues. CDR1 is GTSNPN, CDR2 SVGIG, per germline (reference sequence). CDR3 nucleotide sequence: TGTGCCTGGAGTCAGGACAGGGTTCATGGCTACACCTTC. This translates into CAWSQDRVHGYTF.

The gene calls are TRBV19 and TRBJ2-1; the match to TRBD2 covers 13 bases. The germline gives CDR1 LNHDA, CDR2 SQIVND (reference sequence). The CDR3 spans 19 residues. V trimming: 4 bases; J trimming: 5 bases; junction bases outside the gene matches: 14. Written as DNA, the CDR3 is TGTGCCAGTAGTACTCGGACTAGCGGGGGACCCTACGGGAACAATGAGCAGTTCTTC. This translates into CASSTRTSGGPYGNNEQFF.

The chain is built from TRBV4-1 and TRBJ2-3; 8 bases agree with TRBD2. The length of the CDR3 is 16 residues. With 1 base clipped from V and 4 bases from J, the junction kept 7 bases outside the gene matches. Per the germline V gene, CDR1 is MGHRA and CDR2 is YSYEKL. In DNA form, the CDR3 reads TGCGCCAGCAGCCAAGGATCGGGGGGGCCCCCAGATACGCAGTATTTT. Protein sequence: CASSQGSGGPPDTQYF.

A few counts support this clone. The rearrangement links TRBV4-2 to TRBJ1-5; the D gene is possibly TRBD1 (5 bases). Between the trimmed V and J ends, which lost 0 bases and 6 bases, there was a span of 15 bases. There are 16 residues in the CDR3. Germline values: CDR1 LGHNA, CDR2 YNFKEQ. The CDR3 coding sequence is TGTGCCAGCAGCCAAGAATGGTCGGCAGGGCGTCAGCCCCAGCATTTT. Translation: CASSQEWSAGRQPQHF.

The rearrangement joins TRBV4-3 to TRBJ1-5; tentative D call: TRBD1 (6 bases). Per germline, CDR1 LGHNA and CDR2 YSLEER. Between the trimmed V and J ends, which lost 0 bases and 6 bases, there was a span of 18 bases. The CDR3 contains 17 residues. CDR3 sequence (DNA): TGCGCCAGCAGCCAAGATCTGCAGGGGAATCAGGTTCAGCCCCAGCATTTT. This translates into CASSQDLQGNQVQPQHF.

The V call is TRBV7-6, the J call TRBJ2-3; D possibly corresponds to TRBD2 (6 bases). Trimming shortened V by 5 bases and J by 0 bases, and 9 bases separated the two germline ends. Germline lookup yields CDR1 SGHVS and CDR2 FNYEAQ. This CDR3 comprises 14 residues. The CDR3 DNA reads TGTGCCAGCAGCCCAAGCGGGAGCACAGATACGCAGTATTTT. This encodes CASSPSGSTDTQYF.

J is TRBJ1-1 and V is TRBV18; D unresolved. Germline CDR1 is KGHSH and CDR2 is LQKENI. There are 13 residues in the CDR3. The ends were cut back, 1 base at V and 5 bases at J, with 8 bases in the middle. The CDR3 DNA sequence: TGTGCCAGCTCACCACAGGAGGCTACTGAAGCTTTCTTT. Protein product: CASSPQEATEAFF.

This chain links TRBV9 with TRBJ2-2; D is unclear. V was pared by 0 bases and J by 7 bases, with 10 bases between. The CDR3 length is 14 residues. CDR1 is SGDLS, CDR2 YYNGEE, per germline. In nucleotides, the CDR3 is TGTGCCAGCAGCGTAGAAGAGGCGGTCGGGGAGCTGTTTTTT. Amino acids: CASSVEEAVGELFF.

This chain links TRBV11-2 with TRBJ2-3; 11 bases are shared with TRBD2. The CDR3 contains 14 residues. Germline V gene lookup returns CDR1 SGHAT and CDR2 FQNNGV. The V and J ends lost 6 bases and 1 base, in that order; junction bases with no gene match: 0. The CDR3 nucleotides read TGTGCCAGCAGGACTAGCGGGGGCACAGATACGCAGTATTTT. Amino acid sequence: CASRTSGGTDTQYF.

The chain links TRBV3-1 (or the pseudogene TRBV3-2) to TRBJ2-2; TRBD2 might be the D (5 bases). The V and J ends lost 7 bases and 2 bases respectively, with 14 bases between them. There are 15 residues in the CDR3. CDR1 and CDR2 from the germline V gene are LGHDT and YNNKEL (reference sequence). The CDR3 DNA reads as TGTGCCAGCACCCTTCGGGGAGATAACACCGGGGAGCTGTTTTTT. The encoded protein is CASTLRGDNTGELFF.

J is TRBJ1-1 and V is TRBV14; D gene unclear. Germline CDR1 is SGHDN and CDR2 is FVKESK. The CDR3 has 15 residues. V gave up 2 bases and J gave up 0 bases, with 10 bases separating them. CDR3 region: CASSQHTALNTEAFF. The DNA for the CDR3 is TGTGCCAGCAGCCAACATACAGCCCTGAACACTGAAGCTTTCTTT.

The V gene is TRBV20-1, the J gene TRBJ1-4; 11 positions match TRBD1. Germline trimming cut 3 bases from V and 3 bases from J; bases unmatched to any gene: 12. The CDR3 runs 18 residues. Germline assignment: CDR1 DFQATT and CDR2 SNEGSKA (reference sequence). This chain's CDR3 is CSASPRDRGGSSNEKLFF. CDR3 in DNA: TGCAGTGCTAGTCCGCGGGACAGGGGGGGATCCTCTAATGAAAAACTGTTTTTT.

This clone has a handful of counts. J is TRBJ2-5 and V is TRBV10-2; D is possibly TRBD2 (5 bases). Germline CDR1 and CDR2: WSHSY and SAAADI. Between the trimmed V and J ends, which lost 4 bases and 5 bases, there was a span of 11 bases. The CDR3 length is 13 residues. The CDR3 loop is CASSAWRGETQYF. CDR3 DNA: TGCGCCAGCAGTGCATGGAGAGGGGAGACCCAGTACTTC.

This clone appeared a few times. The V gene is TRBV28, the J gene TRBJ1-5; D not resolved. Germline V gives CDR1 MDHEN, CDR2 SYDVKM. The CDR3 is made up of 15 amino acids. Trimming removed 2 bases from V and 0 bases from J, with 8 bases in between. For the CDR3, the DNA is TGTGCCAGCAGTTTAGGAGATTATAGCAATCAGCCCCAGCATTTT. It encodes CASSLGDYSNQPQHF. Together with reference TRBV28 and TRBJ1-5, the CDR3 gives the full variable domain: DVKVTQSSRYLVKRTGEKVFLECVQDMDHENMFWYRQDPGLGLRLIYFSYDVKMKEKGDIPEGYSVSREKKERFSLILESASTNQTSMYLCASSLGDYSNQPQHFGDGTRLSIL.

This chain uses TRBV29-1 with TRBJ2-6, with 7 bases fitting TRBD1. Trimming cost V 3 bases and J 3 bases; bases outside gene matches: 5. This CDR3 has 15 residues. Germline assignment: CDR1 SQVTM and CDR2 ANQGSEA. This chain's CDR3 is CSVELTGVGANVLTF. CDR3 nucleotide sequence: TGCAGCGTTGAGCTCACAGGGGTTGGGGCCAACGTCCTGACTTTC. The full variable domain, rest sourced from reference TRBV29-1 and TRBJ2-6, is SAVISQKPSRDICQRGTSLTIQCQVDSQVTMMFWYRQQPGQSLTLIATANQGSEATYESGFVIDKFPISRPNLTFSTLTVSNMSPEDSSIYLCSVELTGVGANVLTFGAGSRLTVL.

The rearrangement uses TRBV4-3 and TRBJ1-2; the D is unclear. The germline V and J ends were trimmed by 1 base and 1 base, with 10 bases remaining between them. CDR3 size: 15 residues. Germline V lookup: CDR1 LGHNA, CDR2 YSLEER. The CDR3 bases are TGCGCCAGCAGCCAAGGAGGCGGTCGTAACTATGGCTACACCTTC. It codes for CASSQGGGRNYGYTF.

CDR3 sequence: CASSVGGTGYSPLHF. The CDR3 DNA is TGTGCCAGCAGCGTAGGGGGGACAGGGTACTCACCCCTCCACTTT. The chain combines TRBV9 with TRBJ1-6, with 9 bases aligning to TRBD1. This CDR3 has 15 residues. J was trimmed by 10 bases and V by 0 bases; bases with no gene match: 5. CDR1 and CDR2 from the germline V gene are SGDLS and YYNGEE.